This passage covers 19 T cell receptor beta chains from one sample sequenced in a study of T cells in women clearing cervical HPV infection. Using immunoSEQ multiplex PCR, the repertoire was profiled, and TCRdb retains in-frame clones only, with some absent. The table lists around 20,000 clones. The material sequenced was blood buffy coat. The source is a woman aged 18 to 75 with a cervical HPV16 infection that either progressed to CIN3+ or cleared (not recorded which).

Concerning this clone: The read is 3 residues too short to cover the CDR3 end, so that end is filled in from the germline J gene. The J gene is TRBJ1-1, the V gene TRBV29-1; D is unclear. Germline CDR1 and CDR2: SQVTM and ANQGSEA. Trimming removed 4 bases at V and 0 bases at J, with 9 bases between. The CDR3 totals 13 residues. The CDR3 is CSVVAVLNTEAFF. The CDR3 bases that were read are TGCAGCGTTGTCGCGGTCCTGAACACTGAA.

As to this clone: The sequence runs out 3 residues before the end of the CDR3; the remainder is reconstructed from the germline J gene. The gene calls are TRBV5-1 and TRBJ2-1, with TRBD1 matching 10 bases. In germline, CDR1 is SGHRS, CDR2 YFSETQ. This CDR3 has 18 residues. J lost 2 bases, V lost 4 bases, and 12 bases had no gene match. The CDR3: CASSRGGQGSITYNEQFF. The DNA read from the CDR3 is TGCGCCAGCAGCCGGGGGGGACAGGGGTCCATTACCTACAATGAG.

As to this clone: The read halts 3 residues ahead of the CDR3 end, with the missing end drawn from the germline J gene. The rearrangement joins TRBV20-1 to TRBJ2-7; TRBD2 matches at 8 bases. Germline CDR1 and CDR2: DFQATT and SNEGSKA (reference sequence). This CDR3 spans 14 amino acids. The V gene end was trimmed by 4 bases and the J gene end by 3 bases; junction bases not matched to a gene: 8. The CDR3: CSAKGVAGNYEQYF. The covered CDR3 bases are TGCAGTGCTAAGGGGGTAGCGGGAAACTACGAG.

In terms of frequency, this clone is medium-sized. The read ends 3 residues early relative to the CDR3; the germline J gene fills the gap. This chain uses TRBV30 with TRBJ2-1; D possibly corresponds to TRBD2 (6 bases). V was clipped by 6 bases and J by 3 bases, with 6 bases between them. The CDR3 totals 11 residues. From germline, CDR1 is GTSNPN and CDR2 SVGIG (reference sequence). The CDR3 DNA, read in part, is TGTGCCTGTAGCGGCTACAATGAG. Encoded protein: CACSGYNE. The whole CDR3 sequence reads CACSGYNEQFF.

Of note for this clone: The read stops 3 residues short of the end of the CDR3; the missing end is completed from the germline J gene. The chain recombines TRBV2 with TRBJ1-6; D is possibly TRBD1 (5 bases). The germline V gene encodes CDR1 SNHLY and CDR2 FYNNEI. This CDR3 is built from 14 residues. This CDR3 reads CASRTLSTVSALHF. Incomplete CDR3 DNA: TGTGCCAGCAGAACCCTTTCGACAGTTTCGGCC.

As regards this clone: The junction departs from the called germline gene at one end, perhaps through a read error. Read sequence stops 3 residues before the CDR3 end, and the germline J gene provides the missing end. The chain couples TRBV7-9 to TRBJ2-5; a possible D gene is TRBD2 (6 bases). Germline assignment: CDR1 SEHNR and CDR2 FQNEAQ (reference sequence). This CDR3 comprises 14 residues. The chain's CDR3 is CTSSLAAGQETQYF. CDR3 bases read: TGTACCAGCAGCTTAGCGGCAGGCCAAGAGACC. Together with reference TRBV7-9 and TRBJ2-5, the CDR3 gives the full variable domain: DTGVSQNPRHKITKRGQNVTFRCDPISEHNRLYWYRQTLGQGPEFLTYFQNEAQLEKSRLLSDRFSAERPKGSFSTLEIQRTEQGDSAMYLCTSSLAAGQETQYFGPGTRLLVL.

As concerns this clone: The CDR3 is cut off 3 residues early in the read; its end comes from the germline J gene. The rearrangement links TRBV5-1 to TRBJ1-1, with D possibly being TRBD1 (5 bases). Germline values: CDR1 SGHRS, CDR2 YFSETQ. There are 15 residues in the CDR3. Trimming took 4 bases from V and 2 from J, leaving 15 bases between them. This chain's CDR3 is CASSLDGGSNTEAFF. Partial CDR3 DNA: TGCGCCAGCAGCCTGGATGGGGGGTCCAACACTGAA.

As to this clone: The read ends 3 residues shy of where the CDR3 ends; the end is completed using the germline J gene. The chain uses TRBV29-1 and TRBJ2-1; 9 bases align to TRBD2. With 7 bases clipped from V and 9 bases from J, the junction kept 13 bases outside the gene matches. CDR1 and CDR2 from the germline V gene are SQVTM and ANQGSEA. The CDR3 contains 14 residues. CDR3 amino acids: CSAYLSGSGSEQFF. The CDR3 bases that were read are TGCAGCGCCTACCTTAGCGGGAGTGGGAGTGAG.

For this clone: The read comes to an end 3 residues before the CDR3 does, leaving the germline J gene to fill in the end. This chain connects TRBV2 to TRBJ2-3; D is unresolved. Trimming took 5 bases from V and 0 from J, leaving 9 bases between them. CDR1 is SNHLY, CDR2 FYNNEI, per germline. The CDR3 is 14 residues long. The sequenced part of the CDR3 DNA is TGTGCCAGCAGTCCACAGTCTAGCACAGATACG. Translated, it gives CASSPQSSTDT. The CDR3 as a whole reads CASSPQSSTDTQYF.

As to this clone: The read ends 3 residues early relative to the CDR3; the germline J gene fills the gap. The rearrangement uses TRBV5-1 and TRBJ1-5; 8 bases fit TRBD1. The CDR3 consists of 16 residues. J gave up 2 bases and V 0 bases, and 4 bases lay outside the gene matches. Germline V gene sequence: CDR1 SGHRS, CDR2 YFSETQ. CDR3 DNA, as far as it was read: TGCGCCAGCAGCTTGGGGACAGGGCATGGCAATCAGCCC. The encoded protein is CASSLGTGHGNQP. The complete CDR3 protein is CASSLGTGHGNQPQHF.

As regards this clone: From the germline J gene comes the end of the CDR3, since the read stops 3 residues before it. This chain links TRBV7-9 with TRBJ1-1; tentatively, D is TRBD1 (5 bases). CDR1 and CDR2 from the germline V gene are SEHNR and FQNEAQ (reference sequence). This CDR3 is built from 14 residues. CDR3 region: CASRLSGTNYEAFF. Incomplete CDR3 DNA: TGTGCCAGCAGATTATCCGGGACTAACTACGAG. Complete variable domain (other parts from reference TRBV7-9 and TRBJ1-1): DTGVSQNPRHKITKRGQNVTFRCDPISEHNRLYWYRQTLGQGPEFLTYFQNEAQLEKSRLLSDRFSAERPKGSFSTLEIQRTEQGDSAMYLCASRLSGTNYEAFFGQGTRLTVV.

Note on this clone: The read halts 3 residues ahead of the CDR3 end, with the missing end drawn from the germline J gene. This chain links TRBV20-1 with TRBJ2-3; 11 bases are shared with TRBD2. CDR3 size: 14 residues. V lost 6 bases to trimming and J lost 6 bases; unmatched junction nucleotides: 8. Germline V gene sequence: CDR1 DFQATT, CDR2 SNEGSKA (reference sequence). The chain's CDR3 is CSALTSGSRDTQYF. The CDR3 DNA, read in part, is TGCAGTGCCCTTACTAGCGGGAGTCGCGATACG.

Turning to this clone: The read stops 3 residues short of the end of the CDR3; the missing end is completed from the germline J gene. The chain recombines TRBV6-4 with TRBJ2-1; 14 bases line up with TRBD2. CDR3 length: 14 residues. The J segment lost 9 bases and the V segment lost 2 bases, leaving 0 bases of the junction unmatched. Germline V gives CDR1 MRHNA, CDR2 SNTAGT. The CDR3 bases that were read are TGTGCCAGCAGTGACGGGACTAGCGGGAGTGAG. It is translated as CASSDGTSGSE. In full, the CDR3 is CASSDGTSGSEQFF.

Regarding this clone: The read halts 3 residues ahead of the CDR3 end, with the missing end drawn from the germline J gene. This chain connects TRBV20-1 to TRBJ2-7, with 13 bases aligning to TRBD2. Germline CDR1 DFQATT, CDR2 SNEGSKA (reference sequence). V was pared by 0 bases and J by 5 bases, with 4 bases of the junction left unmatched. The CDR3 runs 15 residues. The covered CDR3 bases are TGCAGTGCTAGAGACCAGACTAGCGGGAGGAACGAG. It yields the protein CSARDQTSGRNE. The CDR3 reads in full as CSARDQTSGRNEQYF.

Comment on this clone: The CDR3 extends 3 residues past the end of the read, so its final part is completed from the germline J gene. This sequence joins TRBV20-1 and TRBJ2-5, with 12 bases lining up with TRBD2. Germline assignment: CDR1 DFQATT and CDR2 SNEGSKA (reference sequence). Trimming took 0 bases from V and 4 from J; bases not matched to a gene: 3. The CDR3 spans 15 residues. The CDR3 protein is CSARDPLAGGETQYF. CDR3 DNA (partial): TGCAGTGCTAGAGATCCACTAGCGGGGGGAGAGACC.

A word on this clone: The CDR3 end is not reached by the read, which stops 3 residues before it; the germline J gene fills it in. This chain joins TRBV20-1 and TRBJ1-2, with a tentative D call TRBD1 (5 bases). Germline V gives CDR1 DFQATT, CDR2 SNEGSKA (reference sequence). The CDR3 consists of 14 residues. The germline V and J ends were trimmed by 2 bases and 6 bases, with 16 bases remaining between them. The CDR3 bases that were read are TGCAGTGCTAGACCCCCGGGACTGGGGAATGGC. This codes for CSARPPGLGNG. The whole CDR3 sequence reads CSARPPGLGNGYTF.

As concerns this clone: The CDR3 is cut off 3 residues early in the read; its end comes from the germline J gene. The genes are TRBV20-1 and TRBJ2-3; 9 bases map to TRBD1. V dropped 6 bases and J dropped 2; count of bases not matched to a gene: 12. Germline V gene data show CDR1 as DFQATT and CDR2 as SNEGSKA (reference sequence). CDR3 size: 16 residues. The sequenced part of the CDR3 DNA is TGCAGTGCGAACTCCGGGACAGGGAGAGCCACAGATACG. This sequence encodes CSANSGTGRATDT. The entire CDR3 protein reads CSANSGTGRATDTQYF.

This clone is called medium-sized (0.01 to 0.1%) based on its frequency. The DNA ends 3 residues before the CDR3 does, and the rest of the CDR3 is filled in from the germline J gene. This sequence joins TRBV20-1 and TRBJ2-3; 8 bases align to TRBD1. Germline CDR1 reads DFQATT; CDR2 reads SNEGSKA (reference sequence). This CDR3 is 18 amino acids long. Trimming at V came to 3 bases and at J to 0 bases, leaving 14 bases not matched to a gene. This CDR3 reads CSASRLDRVYFSTDTQYF. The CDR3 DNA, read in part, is TGCAGTGCTAGTCGGTTGGACAGGGTCTACTTTAGCACAGATACG.

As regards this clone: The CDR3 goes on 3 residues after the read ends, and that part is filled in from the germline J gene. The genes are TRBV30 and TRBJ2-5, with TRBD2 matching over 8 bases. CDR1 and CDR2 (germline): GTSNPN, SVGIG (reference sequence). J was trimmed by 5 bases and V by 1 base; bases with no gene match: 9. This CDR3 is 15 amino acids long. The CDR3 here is CAWSGTAGGHETQYF. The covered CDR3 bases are TGTGCCTGGAGTGGAACGGCGGGAGGCCACGAGACC.